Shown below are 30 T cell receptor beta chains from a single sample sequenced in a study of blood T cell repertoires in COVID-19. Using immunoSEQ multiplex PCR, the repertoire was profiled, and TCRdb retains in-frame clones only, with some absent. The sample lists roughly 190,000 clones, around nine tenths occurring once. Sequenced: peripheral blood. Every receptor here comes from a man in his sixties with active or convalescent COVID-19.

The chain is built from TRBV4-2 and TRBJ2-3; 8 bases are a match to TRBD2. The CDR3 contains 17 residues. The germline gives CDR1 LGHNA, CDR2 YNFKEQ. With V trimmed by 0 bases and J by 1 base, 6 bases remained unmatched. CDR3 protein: CASSQEPGLEGTDTQYF. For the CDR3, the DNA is TGTGCCAGCAGCCAAGAGCCGGGACTAGAGGGCACAGATACGCAGTATTTT.

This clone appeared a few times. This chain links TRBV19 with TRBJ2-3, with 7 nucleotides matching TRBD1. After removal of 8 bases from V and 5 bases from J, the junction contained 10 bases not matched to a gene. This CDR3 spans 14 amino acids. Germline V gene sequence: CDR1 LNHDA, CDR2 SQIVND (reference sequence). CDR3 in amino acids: CASSDRASQDTQYF. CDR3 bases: TGTGCCAGTTCTGACAGGGCCTCACAAGATACGCAGTATTTT. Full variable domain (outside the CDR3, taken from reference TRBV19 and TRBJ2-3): DGGITQSPKYLFRKEGQNVTLSCEQNLNHDAMYWYRQDPGQGLRLIYYSQIVNDFQKGDIAEGYSVSREKKESFPLTVTSAQKNPTAFYLCASSDRASQDTQYFGPGTRLTVL.

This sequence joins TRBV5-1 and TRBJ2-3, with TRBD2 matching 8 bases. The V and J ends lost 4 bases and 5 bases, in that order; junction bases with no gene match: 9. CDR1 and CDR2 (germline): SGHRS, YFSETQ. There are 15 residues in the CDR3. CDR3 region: CASSRSGAPGDTQYF. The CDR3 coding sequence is TGCGCCAGCAGCCGTAGCGGGGCCCCGGGAGATACGCAGTATTTT.

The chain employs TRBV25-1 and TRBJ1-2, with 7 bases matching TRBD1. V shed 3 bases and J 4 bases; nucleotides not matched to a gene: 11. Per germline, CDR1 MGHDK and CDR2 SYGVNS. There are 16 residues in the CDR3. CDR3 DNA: TGTGCCAGCAGTGACCCCAGACAGGGAAGGGGCTATGGCTACACCTTC. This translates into CASSDPRQGRGYGYTF.

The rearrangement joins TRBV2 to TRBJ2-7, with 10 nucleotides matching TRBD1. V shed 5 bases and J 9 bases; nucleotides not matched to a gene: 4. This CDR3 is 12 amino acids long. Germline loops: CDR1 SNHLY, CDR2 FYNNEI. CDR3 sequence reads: CASSSDRGRQYF. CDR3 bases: TGTGCCAGCAGTTCCGACAGGGGGCGGCAGTACTTC.

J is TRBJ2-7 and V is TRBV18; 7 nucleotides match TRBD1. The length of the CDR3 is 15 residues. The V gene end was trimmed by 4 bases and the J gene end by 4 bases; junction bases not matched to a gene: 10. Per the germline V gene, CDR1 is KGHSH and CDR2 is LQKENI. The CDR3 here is CASSQSTGRPYEQYF. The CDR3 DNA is TGTGCCAGCTCACAGTCGACAGGGCGGCCTTACGAGCAGTACTTC.

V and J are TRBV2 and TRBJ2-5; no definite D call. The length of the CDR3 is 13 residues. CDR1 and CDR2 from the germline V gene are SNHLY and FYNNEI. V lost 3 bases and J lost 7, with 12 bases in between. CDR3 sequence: CASSDGVPGTQYF. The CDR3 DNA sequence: TGTGCCAGCAGTGATGGTGTTCCCGGGACCCAGTACTTC.

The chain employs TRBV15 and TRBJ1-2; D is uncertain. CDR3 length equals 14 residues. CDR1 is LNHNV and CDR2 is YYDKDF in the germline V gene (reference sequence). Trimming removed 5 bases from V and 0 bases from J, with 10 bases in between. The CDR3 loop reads CATSPTVTNYGYTF. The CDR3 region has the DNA TGTGCCACCAGCCCTACAGTAACTAACTATGGCTACACCTTC.

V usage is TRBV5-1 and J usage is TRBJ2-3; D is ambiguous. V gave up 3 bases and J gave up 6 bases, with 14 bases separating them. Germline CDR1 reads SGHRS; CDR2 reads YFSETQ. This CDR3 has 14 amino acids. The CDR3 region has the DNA TGCGCCAGCAGCTCGTGGTTCGACATGGATACGCAGTATTTT. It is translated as CASSSWFDMDTQYF.

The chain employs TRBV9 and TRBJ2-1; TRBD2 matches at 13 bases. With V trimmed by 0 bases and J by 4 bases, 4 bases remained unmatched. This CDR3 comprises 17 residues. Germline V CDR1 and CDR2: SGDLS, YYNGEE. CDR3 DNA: TGTGCCAGCAGCGTAGACGGGACTAGCGGGGTGTACAATGAGCAGTTCTTC. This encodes CASSVDGTSGVYNEQFF.

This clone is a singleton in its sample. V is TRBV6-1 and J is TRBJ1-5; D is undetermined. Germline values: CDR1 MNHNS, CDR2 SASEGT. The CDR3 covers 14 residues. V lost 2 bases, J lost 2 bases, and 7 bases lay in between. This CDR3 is CASSELSGNQPQHF. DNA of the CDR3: TGTGCCAGCAGTGAATTGTCGGGCAATCAGCCCCAGCATTTT.

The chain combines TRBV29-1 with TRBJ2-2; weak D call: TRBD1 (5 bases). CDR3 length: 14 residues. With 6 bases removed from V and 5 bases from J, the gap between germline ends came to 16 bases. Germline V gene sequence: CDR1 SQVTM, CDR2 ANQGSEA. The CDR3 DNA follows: TGCAGCGTCCGTCGAAGGGGAAATACCGGGGAGCTGTTTTTT. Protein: CSVRRRGNTGELFF.

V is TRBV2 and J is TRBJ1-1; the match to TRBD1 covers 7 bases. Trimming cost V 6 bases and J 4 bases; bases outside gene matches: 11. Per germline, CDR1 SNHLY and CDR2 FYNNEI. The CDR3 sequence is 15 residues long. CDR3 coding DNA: TGTGCCAGCAGCGTAAGACAGGGAGTCCCCACTGAAGCTTTCTTT. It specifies CASSVRQGVPTEAFF.

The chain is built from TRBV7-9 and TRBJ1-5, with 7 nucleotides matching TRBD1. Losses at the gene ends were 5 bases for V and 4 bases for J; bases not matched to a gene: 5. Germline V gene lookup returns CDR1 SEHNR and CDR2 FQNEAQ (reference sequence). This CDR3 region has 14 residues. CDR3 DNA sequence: TGTGCCAGCAGCCTGACAGGGATTAATCAGCCCCAGCATTTT. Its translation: CASSLTGINQPQHF.

The CDR3: CASSPSIGANYGYTF. In DNA, the CDR3 is TGTGCCAGCAGCCCCTCTATCGGAGCTAACTATGGCTACACCTTC. The genes are TRBV4-2 and TRBJ1-2; D unresolved. V was shortened by 4 bases and J by 0 bases, with 12 bases between the two germline ends. The CDR3 loop spans 15 amino acids. Germline values: CDR1 LGHNA, CDR2 YNFKEQ.

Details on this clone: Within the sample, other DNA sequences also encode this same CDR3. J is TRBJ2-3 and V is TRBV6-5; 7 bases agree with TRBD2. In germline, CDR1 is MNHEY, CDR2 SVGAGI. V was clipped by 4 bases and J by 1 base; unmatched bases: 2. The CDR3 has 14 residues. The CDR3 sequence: CASSLAGGTDTQYF. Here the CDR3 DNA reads TGTGCCAGCAGTTTGGCGGGGGGCACAGATACGCAGTATTTT.

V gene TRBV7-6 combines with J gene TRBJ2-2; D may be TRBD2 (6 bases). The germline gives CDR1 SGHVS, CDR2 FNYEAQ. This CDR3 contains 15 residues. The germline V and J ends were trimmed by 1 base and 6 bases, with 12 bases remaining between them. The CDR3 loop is CASSLGGLGAGELFF. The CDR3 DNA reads TGTGCCAGCAGCTTAGGGGGACTTGGGGCCGGGGAGCTGTTTTTT. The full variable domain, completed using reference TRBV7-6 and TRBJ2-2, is GAGVSQSPRYKVTKRGQDVALRCDPISGHVSLYWYRQALGQGPEFLTYFNYEAQQDKSGLPNDRFSAERPEGSISTLTIQRTEQRDSAMYRCASSLGGLGAGELFFGEGSRLTVL.

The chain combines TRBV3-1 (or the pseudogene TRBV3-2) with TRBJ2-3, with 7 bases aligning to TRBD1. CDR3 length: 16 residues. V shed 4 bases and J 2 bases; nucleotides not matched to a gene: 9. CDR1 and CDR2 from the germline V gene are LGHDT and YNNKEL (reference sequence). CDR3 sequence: CASSPRRTGVTDTQYF. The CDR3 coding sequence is TGTGCCAGCAGCCCCCGACGGACAGGCGTCACAGATACGCAGTATTTT.

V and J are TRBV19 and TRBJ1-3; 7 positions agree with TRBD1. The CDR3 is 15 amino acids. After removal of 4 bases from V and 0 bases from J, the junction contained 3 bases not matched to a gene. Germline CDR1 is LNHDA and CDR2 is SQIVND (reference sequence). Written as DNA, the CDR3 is TGTGCCAGTAGTAGGGGACAGTTCTCTGGAAACACCATATATTTT. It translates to CASSRGQFSGNTIYF.

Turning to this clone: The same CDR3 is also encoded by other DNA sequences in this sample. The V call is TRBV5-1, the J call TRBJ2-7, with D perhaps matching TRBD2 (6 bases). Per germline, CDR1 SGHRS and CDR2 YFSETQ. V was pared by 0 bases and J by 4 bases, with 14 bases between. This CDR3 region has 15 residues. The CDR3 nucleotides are TGCGCCAGCAGCTTGGCGGGGACTGGACTTTACGAGCAGTACTTC. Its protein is CASSLAGTGLYEQYF.

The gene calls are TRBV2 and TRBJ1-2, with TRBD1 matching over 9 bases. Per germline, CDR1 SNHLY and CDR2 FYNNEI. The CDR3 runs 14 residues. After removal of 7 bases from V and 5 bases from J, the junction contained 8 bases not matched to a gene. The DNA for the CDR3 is TGTGCCAGCATCCCGGGACAGGGACGGTATGGCTACACCTTC. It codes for CASIPGQGRYGYTF.

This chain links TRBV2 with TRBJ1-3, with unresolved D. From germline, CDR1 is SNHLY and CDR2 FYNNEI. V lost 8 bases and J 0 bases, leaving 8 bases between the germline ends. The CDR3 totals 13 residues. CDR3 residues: CASVISSGNTIYF. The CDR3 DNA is TGTGCCAGCGTCATCAGCTCTGGAAACACCATATATTTT.

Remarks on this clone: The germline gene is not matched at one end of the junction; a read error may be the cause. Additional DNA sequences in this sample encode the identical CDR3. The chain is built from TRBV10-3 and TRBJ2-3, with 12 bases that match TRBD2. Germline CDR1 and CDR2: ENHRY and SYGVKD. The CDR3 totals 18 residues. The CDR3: CAIREPSGGAGSSDTQYF. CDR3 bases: TGTGCCATCCGTGAACCTAGCGGGGGGGCGGGCAGCTCAGATACGCAGTATTTT.

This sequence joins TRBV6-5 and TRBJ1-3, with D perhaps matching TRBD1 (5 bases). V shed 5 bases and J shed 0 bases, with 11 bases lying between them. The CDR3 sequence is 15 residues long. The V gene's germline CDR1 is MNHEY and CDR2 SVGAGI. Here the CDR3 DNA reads TGTGCCAGCAGTCACAGACAGCACTCTGGAAACACCATATATTTT. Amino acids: CASSHRQHSGNTIYF.

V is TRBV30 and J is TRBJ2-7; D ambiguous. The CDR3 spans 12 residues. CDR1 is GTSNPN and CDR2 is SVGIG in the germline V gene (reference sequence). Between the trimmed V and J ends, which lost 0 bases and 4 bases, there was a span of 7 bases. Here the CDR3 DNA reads TGTGCCTGGAGTGTACACAGTTACGAGCAGTACTTC. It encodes CAWSVHSYEQYF.

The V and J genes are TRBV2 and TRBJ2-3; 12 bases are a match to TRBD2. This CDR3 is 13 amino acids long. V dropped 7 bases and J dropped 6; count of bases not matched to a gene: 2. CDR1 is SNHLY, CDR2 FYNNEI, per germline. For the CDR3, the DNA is TGTGCCAGCAAAACTAGCGGGGGGGATACGCAGTATTTT. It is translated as CASKTSGGDTQYF.

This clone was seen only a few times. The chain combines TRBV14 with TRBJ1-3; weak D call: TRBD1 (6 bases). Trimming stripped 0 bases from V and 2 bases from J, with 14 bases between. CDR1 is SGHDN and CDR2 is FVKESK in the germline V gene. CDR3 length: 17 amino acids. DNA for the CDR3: TGTGCCAGCAGCCAAGATTCGTATAGGACAGCTGGAAACACCATATATTTT. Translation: CASSQDSYRTAGNTIYF.

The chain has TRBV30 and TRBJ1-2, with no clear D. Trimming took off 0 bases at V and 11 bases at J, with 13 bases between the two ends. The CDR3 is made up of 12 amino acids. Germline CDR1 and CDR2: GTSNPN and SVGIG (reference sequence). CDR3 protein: CAWSVMGDEYTF. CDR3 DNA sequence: TGTGCCTGGAGTGTAATGGGCGACGAGTACACCTTC.

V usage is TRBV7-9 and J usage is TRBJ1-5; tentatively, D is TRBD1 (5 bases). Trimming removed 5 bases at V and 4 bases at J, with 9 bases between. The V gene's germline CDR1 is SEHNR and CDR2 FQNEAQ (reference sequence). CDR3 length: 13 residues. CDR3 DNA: TGTGCCAGCAGCATGACAGAAAATCAGCCCCAGCATTTT. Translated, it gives CASSMTENQPQHF.

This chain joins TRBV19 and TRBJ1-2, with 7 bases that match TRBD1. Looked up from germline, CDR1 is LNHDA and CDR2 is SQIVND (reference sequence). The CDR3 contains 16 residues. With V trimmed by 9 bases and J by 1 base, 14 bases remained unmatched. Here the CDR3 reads CASHNPGGDSNYGYTF. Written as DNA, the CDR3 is TGTGCCAGCCATAACCCCGGTGGGGACAGTAACTATGGCTACACCTTC.